The next 17 T cell receptor beta chains were all read from a single sample in a study of blood T cell repertoires in COVID-19 (dated by TCRdb to about 2020). Libraries were built with the immunoSEQ multiplex PCR assay. Drawn from immuneACCESS, this table holds only the in-frame rearrangements with V and J called that TCRdb kept. Clones are partly lost; checked studies trace under half to an unresolved V gene and leave the rest unexplained. For this sample there are 200,000 to 250,000 clones; about four fifths appear just once. Roughly 7.8% of the sample is in the top ten clones. Sequenced: peripheral blood. The source of these receptors is a woman of 80 years or more with COVID-19, enrolled during active disease.

This clone showed up many times. This rearrangement joins TRBV28 to TRBJ2-7; TRBD2 might be the D (7 bases). The germline V gene has CDR1 MDHEN and CDR2 SYDVKM. The CDR3 sequence is 17 residues long. The germline V and J ends were trimmed by 7 bases and 3 bases, with 25 bases remaining between them. CDR3 sequence (DNA): TGTGCCAGCACTTCCTGGGGCGGGGGCAACCAAGACTACGAGCAGTACTTC. This codes for CASTSWGGGNQDYEQYF. Full variable domain (missing parts from reference TRBV28 and TRBJ2-7): DVKVTQSSRYLVKRTGEKVFLECVQDMDHENMFWYRQDPGLGLRLIYFSYDVKMKEKGDIPEGYSVSREKKERFSLILESASTNQTSMYLCASTSWGGGNQDYEQYFGPGTRLTVT.

This chain links TRBV5-1 with TRBJ2-7, with D possibly matching TRBD2 (7 bases). Germline CDR1 and CDR2: SGHRS and YFSETQ. V was cut by 4 bases and J by 2 bases, with 22 bases left in between. The CDR3 spans 17 residues. CDR3 sequence reads: CASSRGQARLAPYEQYF. CDR3 bases: TGCGCCAGCAGCCGGGGACAAGCAAGACTAGCTCCCTACGAGCAGTACTTC.

The rearrangement uses TRBV6-5 and TRBJ2-4; TRBD1 might be the D (5 bases). Germline lookup yields CDR1 MNHEY and CDR2 SVGAGI. The CDR3 contains 15 residues. V lost 0 bases to trimming and J lost 6 bases, with 12 bases between them. For the CDR3, the DNA is TGTGCCAGCAGTTACTCGGAGCAGGGTGCAAACATTCAGTACTTC. It is translated as CASSYSEQGANIQYF.

The CDR3 nucleotides are TGTGCCAGCACCACACCACAGGGGAACGGCTACACCTTC. It translates to CASTTPQGNGYTF. The gene calls are TRBV6-5 and TRBJ1-2; 7 bases are shared with TRBD1. V gave up 7 bases and J gave up 8 bases; unmatched junction bases: 10. There are 13 residues in the CDR3. Germline CDR1 MNHEY, CDR2 SVGAGI.

This chain connects TRBV6-5 to TRBJ2-7; 10 bases fit TRBD2. The V gene's germline CDR1 is MNHEY and CDR2 SVGAGI. The CDR3 consists of 16 residues. Germline trimming cut 4 bases from V and 4 bases from J; bases unmatched to any gene: 10. CDR3 nucleotides: TGTGCCAGCAGTTTCTCCCGTGTAGCGGGGGGTTACGAGCAGTACTTC. It yields the protein CASSFSRVAGGYEQYF.

V and J are TRBV6-6 and TRBJ2-5, with TRBD2 matching over 7 bases. V lost 8 bases to trimming and J lost 4 bases; unmatched junction nucleotides: 1. This CDR3 region has 11 residues. Looked up from germline, CDR1 is MNHNY and CDR2 is SVGAGI (reference sequence). The CDR3 protein is CASGGGETQYF. CDR3 DNA sequence: TGTGCCAGCGGGGGGGGAGAGACCCAGTACTTC.

CDR3 nucleotide sequence: TGTGCCAGCACTGTCAGGGGGCGGCAGCCCCAGCATTTT. Its translation: CASTVRGRQPQHF. V usage is TRBV28 and J usage is TRBJ1-5; 8 nucleotides match TRBD1. The J segment lost 7 bases and the V segment lost 7 bases, leaving 6 bases of the junction unmatched. Looked up from germline, CDR1 is MDHEN and CDR2 is SYDVKM. This CDR3 comprises 13 residues.

The genes are TRBV5-1 and TRBJ2-5; a possible D gene is TRBD1 (5 bases). Deletions cut 2 bases from V and 5 bases from J, with 28 bases between. Looked up from germline, CDR1 is SGHRS and CDR2 is YFSETQ. The CDR3 has 19 residues. The CDR3 region is CASSLRQGLYDGIVETQYF. The CDR3 DNA sequence: TGCGCCAGCAGCTTAAGGCAGGGTCTTTACGATGGAATTGTGGAGACCCAGTACTTC. The complete variable domain, with remaining parts taken from reference TRBV5-1 and TRBJ2-5, reads KAGVTQTPRYLIKTRGQQVTLSCSPISGHRSVSWYQQTPGQGLQFLFEYFSETQRNKGNFPGRFSGRQFSNSRSEMNVSTLELGDSALYLCASSLRQGLYDGIVETQYFGPGTRLLVL.

The chain combines TRBV11-2 with TRBJ1-2, with 7 bases lining up with TRBD1. This CDR3 comprises 14 residues. Germline V gene lookup returns CDR1 SGHAT and CDR2 FQNNGV. With 2 bases clipped from V and 4 bases from J, the junction kept 4 bases outside the gene matches. The CDR3 reads CASSLIGGGYGYTF. The CDR3 DNA follows: TGTGCCAGCAGCTTAATAGGGGGCGGCTATGGCTACACCTTC.

The chain joins TRBV6-6 to TRBJ1-2, with D possibly matching TRBD1 (5 bases). Germline V CDR1 and CDR2: MNHNY, SVGAGI (reference sequence). The CDR3 runs 14 residues. Trimming stripped 4 bases from V and 5 bases from J, with 14 bases between. In nucleotides, the CDR3 is TGTGCCAGCAGTTCCCCGAAGGAGGGGTATGGCTACACCTTC. Its protein product is CASSSPKEGYGYTF.

CDR3 DNA: TGTGCCAGCAGTCCTCCTGGCGGCCGCCAAGAGACCCAGTACTTC. Its translation: CASSPPGGRQETQYF. J is TRBJ2-5 and V is TRBV27; D is ambiguous. Trimming left V 5 bases short and J 1 base short, with 14 bases between. The V gene's germline CDR1 is MNHEY and CDR2 SMNVEV (reference sequence). The CDR3 is 15 residues long.

The chain couples TRBV4-1 to TRBJ1-2, with D possibly being TRBD1 (5 bases). The germline gives CDR1 MGHRA, CDR2 YSYEKL. V was pared by 1 base and J by 2 bases, with 8 bases between. There are 14 residues in the CDR3. The CDR3 is CASSQGGGNYGYTF. DNA for the CDR3: TGCGCCAGCAGCCAAGGGGGCGGAAACTATGGCTACACCTTC.

The rearrangement links TRBV24-1 to TRBJ2-1; 13 positions agree with TRBD2. The CDR3 is 16 residues long. J was trimmed by 8 bases and V by 3 bases; bases with no gene match: 6. CDR1 and CDR2 (germline): KGHDR, SFDVKD. The CDR3 nucleotides are TGTGCCACCAGTGATGGGACTAGCGGGATGGCGGATGAGCAGTTCTTC. Translating gives CATSDGTSGMADEQFF.

The chain links TRBV1 to TRBJ2-3; TRBD2 was called by the table and not checked on the DNA. TRBV1 is listed as a pseudogene. The CDR3 extends over 18 amino acids. The CDR3 here is CTSSQLPLTSDGTDTQYF. Here the CDR3 DNA reads TGCACCAGCAGCCAACTACCTTTGACTAGCGACGGCACAGATACGCAGTATTTT.

The rearrangement uses TRBV27 and TRBJ1-2, with a weak D call TRBD1 (5 bases). Trimming left V 2 bases short and J 5 bases short, with 27 bases between. Germline CDR1 reads MNHEY; CDR2 reads SMNVEV (reference sequence). The CDR3 is 19 amino acids. CDR3 protein: CASSLSPGSSGTERYGYTF. As DNA, the CDR3 is TGTGCCAGCAGTTTAAGTCCAGGTAGTAGCGGGACCGAACGATATGGCTACACCTTC.

This clone showed up just a few times. The gene calls are TRBV6-1 and TRBJ1-2; perhaps TRBD1 as D (5 bases). V shed 2 bases and J shed 2 bases, with 6 bases lying between them. The CDR3 runs to 13 residues. CDR1 MNHNS and CDR2 SASEGT come from the germline V gene. The CDR3 loop is CASSEPGNYGYTF. The CDR3 DNA sequence: TGTGCCAGCAGTGAACCAGGGAACTATGGCTACACCTTC.

This chain uses TRBV19 with TRBJ1-2; 7 bases agree with TRBD1. CDR1 is LNHDA and CDR2 is SQIVND in the germline V gene (reference sequence). V was clipped by 3 bases and J by 3 bases; unmatched bases: 7. The CDR3 sequence is 15 residues long. The CDR3 coding sequence is TGTGCCAGTAGTATGGAGGACAGGAGCTACTATGGCTACACCTTC. Translating it yields CASSMEDRSYYGYTF. The entire variable domain, with the rest obtained from reference TRBV19 and TRBJ1-2, is as follows: DGGITQSPKYLFRKEGQNVTLSCEQNLNHDAMYWYRQDPGQGLRLIYYSQIVNDFQKGDIAEGYSVSREKKESFPLTVTSAQKNPTAFYLCASSMEDRSYYGYTFGSGTRLTVV.